The entry below describes one TCR beta chain. The data derive from a study of blood T cell repertoires in COVID-19. This table comes from immunoSEQ multiplex PCR, and its TCRdb copy is limited to in-frame clones, with some not included. Of fewer than 250,000 clones in the sample, roughly 87% are singletons; the top ten hold 2% to 3%. Germline V gene lookup returns CDR1 SNHLY and CDR2 FYNNEI. Trimming took off 6 bases at V and 8 bases at J, with 14 bases between the two ends. CDR3 size: 13 residues. The TCR originated in a woman aged 25-40 years with acute COVID-19. The V call is TRBV2, the J call TRBJ2-4; a possible D gene is TRBD2 (6 bases). Source material: PBMCs or T cells enriched from blood (not recorded which). The CDR3 DNA is TGTGCCAGCAGGGTCGATGGGGGGTACATTCAGTACTTC. The encoded protein is CASRVDGGYIQYF. Full variable domain (remainder filled in from reference TRBV2 and TRBJ2-4): EPEVTQTPSHQVTQMGQEVILRCVPISNHLYFYWYRQILGQKVEFLVSFYNNEISEKSEIFDDQFSVERPDGSNFTLKIRSTKLEDSAMYFCASRVDGGYIQYFGAGTRLSVL.